This T cell receptor (beta chain) was recorded in a study of blood T cell repertoires in COVID-19. In the study overall: T cells, B-cell-depleted T cells, or PBMCs supplied cDNA or gDNA.

This clone was recorded a few times. Germline CDR1 reads SQVTM; CDR2 reads ANQGSEA. V was clipped by 7 bases and J by 5 bases, with 15 bases between them. The CDR3 has 12 amino acids. Sequenced by immunoSEQ multiplex PCR; TCRdb stores in-frame clones only, minus some. The repertoire holds 120,000 to 150,000 clones, around 90% seen once, with more than 2.5% in the top ten. Sequencing input: peripheral blood. The source of this sequence is a human donor with COVID-19, enrolled during active disease. The donor label of this sample is uncertain. The chain employs TRBV29-1 and TRBJ2-7; tentative D call: TRBD1 (6 bases). CDR3 nucleotide sequence: TGCAGCGCGTCGAGGGGGATGGACGAGCAGTACTTC. Amino acid sequence: CSASRGMDEQYF.